This T cell receptor (beta chain) was sequenced in a study of memory CD4+ T cells and cytomegalovirus serostatus. Study context: Of the healthy Belgian adults, under 10 were CMV seropositive and 20 to 30 seronegative.

Study-wide points: Median bootstrapped AUC for CMV status was about 0.94 originally, less than 0.93 US-trained.

Concerning this clone itself: Its antigen is still unknown.

The sort gate was single viable CD3+CD4+CD8-CD45RO+ cells for memory CD4+ T cells. Serostatus was set by detecting CMV pp150, pp28, p38, p52 IgG. Original data processing: Out-of-frame sequences were removed, leaving roughly 2,200,000 distinct TCRbeta sequences. Only in-frame clones appear in the TCRdb table, and some are missing; sequencing was by immunoSEQ multiplex PCR. V and J calls and clone size are copied from that table; D and trimming were computed from the DNA. The table lists 55,000 to 75,000 clones, 82% of them singletons. Looked up from germline, CDR1 is SGDLS and CDR2 is YYNGEE. Trimming shortened V by 0 bases and J by 5 bases, and 12 bases separated the two germline ends. CDR3 size: 15 residues.

The chain carries TRBV9 and TRBJ1-3, with unresolved D. This receptor was identified in an adult in good health and CMV-seronegative. Input material: memory CD4+ T cells from blood. The chain's CDR3 is CASSVATGGRNTIYF. CDR3 coding DNA: TGTGCCAGCAGCGTAGCTACGGGCGGAAGAAACACCATATATTTT.